This passage covers 17 T cell receptor beta chains from one sample sequenced in a study of human T cells and chemical hapten exposure. TCRdb itself ran the RACE reads through MiXCR, one entry per CDR3 protein. Counted here are nearly 85,000 distinct CDR3 sequences, roughly 11% occurring once; the ten biggest clones make up 1.6%. As to time point: patch test 2, 6 weeks after DPC sensitization. Treatment meaning: therapeutic diphenylcyclopropenone sensitization with weekly scalp DPC. The sequences come from whole blood, collected in connection with sensitization to the hapten diphenylcyclopropenone (DPC). Receptor source: a man younger than 35 with alopecia areata. Some clones in this sample may be carry-over from other donors' samples.

This clonotype was seen many times. V gene TRBV4-1 combines with J gene TRBJ2-1, with D possibly TRBD2 on 7 matching bases. The CDR3 has 16 amino acids. CDR1 and CDR2 (germline): MGHRA, YSYEKL. Trimming took 2 bases from V and 2 from J, leaving 13 bases between them. The CDR3 DNA reads as TGCGCCAGCAGCCAACCCCCCGGGGGGCCCTACAATGAGCAGTTCTTC. It encodes CASSQPPGGPYNEQFF.

This clonotype was seen only a few times. The chain uses TRBV7-3 and TRBJ2-5; D is unresolved. With 2 bases removed from V and 5 bases from J, the gap between germline ends came to 9 bases. CDR1 SGHTA and CDR2 FQGTGA come from the germline V gene. CDR3 size: 13 residues. The CDR3 DNA follows: TGTGCCAGCAGCTTATGGGGAAGGGAGACCCAGTACTTC. This codes for CASSLWGRETQYF.

The chain couples TRBV10-3 to TRBJ1-2, with D perhaps matching TRBD1 (5 bases). This CDR3 comprises 14 residues. From germline, CDR1 is ENHRY and CDR2 SYGVKD. Deletions cut 7 bases from V and 8 bases from J, with 20 bases between. In DNA, the CDR3 is TGTGCCATCACCGACGACAGAACTATGTCGGGCTACACCTTC. Amino acids: CAITDDRTMSGYTF.

The genes are TRBV29-1 and TRBJ1-1; D is possibly TRBD1 (5 bases). This CDR3 spans 11 amino acids. Germline lookup yields CDR1 SQVTM and CDR2 ANQGSEA. CDR3 coding DNA: TGCGCGGACAAACCTAACACTGAAGCTTTCTTT. Its protein product is CADKPNTEAFF.

This chain connects TRBV7-9 to TRBJ1-1, with no clear D. The CDR3 length is 15 residues. The V and J ends lost 4 bases and 5 bases respectively, with 17 bases between them. The germline gives CDR1 SEHNR, CDR2 FQNEAQ (reference sequence). The CDR3 spells CASSSQTFGGTEAFF. The CDR3 DNA sequence: TGTGCCAGCAGCTCCCAGACCTTCGGAGGTACTGAAGCTTTCTTT.

V and J are TRBV9 and TRBJ2-7; the match to TRBD1 covers 9 bases. The CDR3 extends over 16 amino acids. Germline V gives CDR1 SGDLS, CDR2 YYNGEE. V shed 5 bases, J shed 3 bases, and the junction held 12 bases outside the gene matches. The CDR3 protein is CASSPRAQTGGYEQYF. The DNA of the CDR3 is TGTGCCAGCAGTCCCAGGGCTCAGACAGGGGGCTACGAGCAGTACTTC.

This clonotype was detected many times. The rearrangement uses TRBV12-3 or TRBV12-4 and TRBJ1-2; tentatively, D is TRBD1 (5 bases). V lost 2 bases and J 0 bases, leaving 13 bases between the germline ends. The CDR3 length is 16 residues. The CDR3 region has the DNA TGTGCCAGCAGTTTAAGATCAGCAGGGCCTAACTATGGCTACACCTTC. Protein: CASSLRSAGPNYGYTF.

Only a few counts were recorded for this clonotype. The chain recombines TRBV5-1 with TRBJ1-2, with 7 bases that match TRBD1. The CDR3 has 13 amino acids. Germline V CDR1 and CDR2: SGHRS, YFSETQ. Trimming removed 4 bases from V and 4 bases from J; junction bases left unmatched: 4. The CDR3 nucleotides are TGCGCCAGCAGCCAGGGACAGACCTATGGCTACACCTTC. Amino acids: CASSQGQTYGYTF.

This clonotype was detected ten times or more. The V and J genes are TRBV29-1 and TRBJ1-5; 9 bases are a match to TRBD1. Trimming took 6 bases from V and 2 from J; bases not matched to a gene: 5. The germline V gene has CDR1 SQVTM and CDR2 ANQGSEA. The CDR3 loop spans 14 amino acids. The CDR3 is CSVVTGGRNQPQHF. In nucleotides, the CDR3 is TGCAGCGTCGTCACAGGGGGCCGCAATCAGCCCCAGCATTTT.

This clonotype turned up a few times. This chain connects TRBV6-5 to TRBJ2-7; 7 bases agree with TRBD1. J gave up 0 bases and V 1 base, and 3 bases lay outside the gene matches. CDR3 size: 15 residues. Germline V lookup: CDR1 MNHEY, CDR2 SVGAGI. CDR3 sequence (DNA): TGTGCCAGCAGTTACTTAGGGGGCAACTCCTACGAGCAGTACTTC. Residues: CASSYLGGNSYEQYF.

The chain couples TRBV12-3 or TRBV12-4 to TRBJ2-5; D is possibly TRBD1 (6 bases). The CDR3 extends over 14 amino acids. V gave up 5 bases and J gave up 5 bases, with 15 bases separating them. CDR3 protein: CASSPNDRQETQYF. The CDR3 DNA reads TGTGCCAGCAGTCCTAACGACAGGCAGGAGACCCAGTACTTC.

This clonotype has ten or more counts. The chain has TRBV4-3 and TRBJ1-2; the D is unclear. Germline V CDR1 and CDR2: LGHNA, YSLEER. This CDR3 spans 15 amino acids. With 1 base removed from V and 7 bases from J, the gap between germline ends came to 16 bases. The CDR3 sequence is CASSQGPRGSSGYTF. CDR3 coding DNA: TGCGCCAGCAGCCAAGGGCCCCGGGGAAGTAGTGGCTACACCTTC.

The sample holds a few counts of this clonotype. The J gene is TRBJ2-1, the V gene TRBV7-3; D gene ambiguous. This CDR3 comprises 13 residues. The germline gives CDR1 SGHTA, CDR2 FQGTGA. V was shortened by 4 bases and J by 7 bases, with 11 bases between the two germline ends. Written as DNA, the CDR3 is TGTGCCAGCAGCTACCCCGGAAAAAATGAGCAGTTCTTC. This translates into CASSYPGKNEQFF.

This chain connects TRBV10-3 to TRBJ1-2, with D perhaps TRBD1 (5 bases). Germline lookup yields CDR1 ENHRY and CDR2 SYGVKD. The CDR3 sequence is 13 residues long. Deletions cut 4 bases from V and 3 bases from J, with 9 bases between. The CDR3 spells CAISADTDYGYTF. In DNA, the CDR3 is TGTGCCATCAGTGCGGACACTGACTATGGCTACACCTTC.

This chain uses TRBV20-1 with TRBJ1-5; no reliable D call. The CDR3 totals 16 residues. V lost 0 bases, J lost 0 bases, and 12 bases lay in between. The germline gives CDR1 DFQATT, CDR2 SNEGSKA (reference sequence). The CDR3 loop reads CSAREGGRYSNQPQHF. The CDR3 DNA reads as TGCAGTGCTAGAGAGGGAGGCCGGTATAGCAATCAGCCCCAGCATTTT.

This clonotype has more than one count but fewer than ten. The chain links TRBV12-3 or TRBV12-4 to TRBJ2-5; maybe TRBD2 (6 bases). The CDR3 contains 15 residues. V was pared by 5 bases and J by 5 bases, with 18 bases between. CDR3 protein: CASSGPRGFGETQYF. The CDR3 DNA reads TGTGCCAGCAGTGGCCCCCGGGGGTTTGGGGAGACCCAGTACTTC.

This clonotype was seen a few times. V gene TRBV4-1 combines with J gene TRBJ2-7; no firm D call. V lost 6 bases, J lost 7 bases, and 22 bases lay in between. The CDR3 is 15 residues long. Germline V lookup: CDR1 MGHRA, CDR2 YSYEKL. The CDR3, as DNA: TGCGCCAGCAGTCCAAGTACGATGGCCCCGGAAGAGCAGTACTTC. It codes for CASSPSTMAPEEQYF.